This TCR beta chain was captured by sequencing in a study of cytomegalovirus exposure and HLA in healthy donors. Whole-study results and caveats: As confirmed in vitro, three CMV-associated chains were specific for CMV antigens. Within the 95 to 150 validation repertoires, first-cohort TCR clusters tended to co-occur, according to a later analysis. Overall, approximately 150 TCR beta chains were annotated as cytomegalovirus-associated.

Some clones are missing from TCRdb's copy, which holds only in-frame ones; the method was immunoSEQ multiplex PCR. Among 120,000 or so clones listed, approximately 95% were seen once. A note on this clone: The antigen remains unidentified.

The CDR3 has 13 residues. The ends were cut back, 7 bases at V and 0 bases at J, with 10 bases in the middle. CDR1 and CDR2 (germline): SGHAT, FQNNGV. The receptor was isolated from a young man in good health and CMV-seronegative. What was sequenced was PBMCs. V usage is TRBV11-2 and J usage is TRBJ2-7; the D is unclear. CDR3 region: CASTLLDSYEQYF. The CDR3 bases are TGTGCCAGCACCCTTTTAGACTCCTACGAGCAGTACTTC. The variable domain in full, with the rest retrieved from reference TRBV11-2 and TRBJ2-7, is EAGVAQSPRYKIIEKRQSVAFWCNPISGHATLYWYQQILGQGPKLLIQFQNNGVVDDSQLPKDRFSAERLKGVDSTLKIQPAKLEDSAVYLCASTLLDSYEQYFGPGTRLTVT.